The 13 T cell receptor beta chains listed next were all sequenced from one sample in a study of T cell responses to AZD1222 COVID-19 vaccine (dated by TCRdb to the early 2020s). In light of the paper, this sample's time point label describes: about 28 days (+/-7) after the second vaccine dose. Receptors were amplified or captured by the immunoSEQ multiplex PCR assay. Entries here come from immuneACCESS through TCRdb and include only in-frame sequences with V and J called. Some clones fail to appear in such tables; in the studies checked, an unresolved V gene covers under half of the shortfall, and the cause of the remainder is unknown. The sample table shows about 42,000 clones, and approximately 89% are seen once. Just under 25% of the sample rests with the top ten. Source: peripheral blood, taken 28 days after the second AZD1222 dose. The receptor source for this set is an adult who received the AZD1222 COVID-19 vaccine.

The rearrangement uses TRBV13 and TRBJ1-1; perhaps TRBD1 as D (6 bases). Germline CDR1 reads PRHDT; CDR2 reads FYEKMQ (reference sequence). Trimming took 5 bases from V and 10 from J, leaving 23 bases between them. The CDR3 is made up of 15 amino acids. In DNA, the CDR3 is TGTGCCAGCAGCCGCATGGCGGGGGCGCCGGGTGTAGCTTTCTTT. This encodes CASSRMAGAPGVAFF.

The chain recombines TRBV4-3 with TRBJ1-2; D is perhaps TRBD1 (5 bases). The V end lost 0 bases, the J end lost 0 bases, and 8 bases lay between the germline ends. Germline lookup yields CDR1 LGHNA and CDR2 YSLEER. The CDR3 extends over 15 amino acids. CDR3 protein: CASSQDLTANYGYTF. The DNA for the CDR3 is TGCGCCAGCAGCCAAGATCTGACAGCTAACTATGGCTACACCTTC.

The rearrangement joins TRBV24-1 to TRBJ2-3; 9 bases map to TRBD2. This CDR3 region has 16 residues. CDR1 and CDR2 (germline): KGHDR, SFDVKD. V shed 4 bases, J shed 0 bases, and the junction held 4 bases outside the gene matches. The CDR3 nucleotides read TGTGCCACCAGTGAGGGGACTAGCCGAAGCACAGATACGCAGTATTTT. Translated: CATSEGTSRSTDTQYF.

The V gene is TRBV7-3, the J gene TRBJ2-7; unclear D gene. The CDR3 covers 13 residues. The V gene lost 0 bases and the J gene lost 5 bases, with 8 bases spanning the gap. The V gene's germline CDR1 is SGHTA and CDR2 FQGTGA. In nucleotides, the CDR3 is TGTGCCAGCAGCTTAACGGGATTGAACGAGCAGTACTTC. Translation: CASSLTGLNEQYF.

The V gene is TRBV19, the J gene TRBJ1-1; the D is unclear. The germline V and J ends were trimmed by 10 bases and 0 bases, with 18 bases remaining between them. This CDR3 region has 15 residues. Per germline, CDR1 LNHDA and CDR2 SQIVND (reference sequence). CDR3 residues: CATSRFFFMNTEAFF. The CDR3 DNA reads as TGTGCCACTTCGAGATTCTTTTTTATGAACACTGAAGCTTTCTTT.

The V gene is TRBV3-1 (or the pseudogene TRBV3-2), the J gene TRBJ1-2; 7 bases are shared with TRBD1. This CDR3 region has 17 residues. Germline lookup yields CDR1 LGHDT and CDR2 YNNKEL (reference sequence). Germline trimming cut 0 bases from V and 6 bases from J; bases unmatched to any gene: 13. Here the CDR3 reads CASSQEATRGGGDGYTF. The CDR3 DNA sequence: TGTGCCAGCAGCCAAGAGGCAACGCGGGGAGGGGGCGATGGCTACACCTTC.

This rearrangement joins TRBV19 to TRBJ1-3; no clear D. Looked up from germline, CDR1 is LNHDA and CDR2 is SQIVND (reference sequence). This CDR3 spans 15 amino acids. The ends were cut back, 3 bases at V and 2 bases at J, with 11 bases in the middle. The CDR3 sequence: CASSIVPFPGNTIYF. CDR3 sequence (DNA): TGTGCCAGTAGTATTGTCCCCTTCCCTGGAAACACCATATATTTT.

The rearrangement links TRBV9 to TRBJ1-3; D unresolved. V was pared by 4 bases and J by 2 bases, with 13 bases between. There are 15 residues in the CDR3. Germline V gives CDR1 SGDLS, CDR2 YYNGEE. CDR3 nucleotide sequence: TGTGCCAGCAGCTCGAGGCCAGCAGCTGGAAACACCATATATTTT. This gives the protein CASSSRPAAGNTIYF. Filled out from reference TRBV9 and TRBJ1-3, the complete variable domain reads DSGVTQTPKHLITATGQRVTLRCSPRSGDLSVYWYQQSLDQGLQFLIQYYNGEERAKGNILERFSAQQFPDLHSELNLSSLELGDSALYFCASSSRPAAGNTIYFGEGSWLTVV.

J is TRBJ2-1 and V is TRBV12-3 or TRBV12-4; 8 bases line up with TRBD2. Trimming at V came to 6 bases and at J to 5 bases, leaving 3 bases not matched to a gene. The CDR3 has 13 residues. The DNA of the CDR3 is TGTGCCAGCAGCGGGGGGGCCCACAATGAGCAGTTCTTC. Amino acid sequence: CASSGGAHNEQFF.

V and J are TRBV28 and TRBJ1-1, with a tentative D call TRBD1 (6 bases). Germline V gene sequence: CDR1 MDHEN, CDR2 SYDVKM. This CDR3 region has 15 residues. The ends were cut back, 5 bases at V and 0 bases at J, with 13 bases in the middle. The DNA for the CDR3 is TGTGCCAGCAGTCTTCGGACAGTTATGAACACTGAAGCTTTCTTT. Protein: CASSLRTVMNTEAFF. The entire variable domain, with the rest obtained from reference TRBV28 and TRBJ1-1, is as follows: DVKVTQSSRYLVKRTGEKVFLECVQDMDHENMFWYRQDPGLGLRLIYFSYDVKMKEKGDIPEGYSVSREKKERFSLILESASTNQTSMYLCASSLRTVMNTEAFFGQGTRLTVV.

CDR3 protein: CASSVLGAGGSEAFF. The CDR3, as DNA: TGTGCCAGCAGCGTCCTTGGGGCCGGGGGGTCTGAAGCTTTCTTT. The chain uses TRBV9 and TRBJ1-1; the D gene is possibly TRBD1 (5 bases). Trimming cost V 2 bases and J 6 bases, with 17 bases left between them. The CDR3 totals 15 residues. Looked up from germline, CDR1 is SGDLS and CDR2 is YYNGEE.

This clone is a singleton in its sample. The chain has TRBV6-2 or TRBV6-3 and TRBJ1-5, with 9 bases identical to TRBD1. Germline assignment: CDR1 MNHEY and CDR2 SVGEGT. With 3 bases clipped from V and 2 bases from J, the junction kept 11 bases outside the gene matches. The CDR3 is 18 residues long. CDR3 protein: CASSYEQGAWGGNQPQHF. The DNA for the CDR3 is TGTGCCAGCAGTTATGAACAGGGGGCATGGGGAGGCAATCAGCCCCAGCATTTT.

The chain carries TRBV7-8 and TRBJ2-1, with D uncertain. The germline V and J ends were trimmed by 3 bases and 2 bases, with 14 bases remaining between them. Germline lookup yields CDR1 SGHVS and CDR2 FQNEAQ. This CDR3 has 16 residues. This CDR3 is CASSLLGLGPYNEQFF. The CDR3 region has the DNA TGTGCCAGCAGCTTGCTGGGTCTTGGACCCTACAATGAGCAGTTCTTC. Together with reference TRBV7-8 and TRBJ2-1, the CDR3 gives the full variable domain: GAGVSQSPRYKVAKRGQDVALRCDPISGHVSLFWYQQALGQGPEFLTYFQNEAQLDKSGLPSDRFFAERPEGSVSTLKIQRTQQEDSAVYLCASSLLGLGPYNEQFFGPGTRLTVL.